These 26 T cell receptor beta chains were sequenced from one sample in a study of cytomegalovirus exposure and HLA in healthy donors. Primers for the PCR totalled 60 Vbeta and 13 Jbeta. Assay used: immunoSEQ multiplex PCR; TCRdb lists only in-frame clones, some missing. Among fewer than 140,000 clones listed, over 75% were seen once. Material: PBMCs. These receptors came from a man in his fifties or sixties in good health and CMV-seronegative.

This clone was seen a handful of times. The chain combines TRBV30 with TRBJ1-1; D is possibly TRBD1 (5 bases). The CDR3 spans 13 residues. V dropped 2 bases and J dropped 2 bases, with 9 bases sitting between them. Germline V lookup: CDR1 GTSNPN, CDR2 SVGIG (reference sequence). CDR3 in DNA: TGTGCCTGGAGTTTGGACATCAACACTGAAGCTTTCTTT. Its protein product is CAWSLDINTEAFF.

This clone came up once. This chain connects TRBV2 to TRBJ1-2; D gene unclear. V lost 2 bases to trimming and J lost 5 bases, with 15 bases between them. Germline values: CDR1 SNHLY, CDR2 FYNNEI. The CDR3 extends over 15 amino acids. In DNA form, the CDR3 reads TGTGCCAGCAGTGAAAACAGCGGGGAACTATATGGCTACACCTTC. This encodes CASSENSGELYGYTF.

V usage is TRBV6-5 and J usage is TRBJ1-2, with 7 bases aligning to TRBD1. Germline values: CDR1 MNHEY, CDR2 SVGAGI. The CDR3 length is 15 residues. The J segment lost 5 bases and the V segment lost 5 bases, leaving 11 bases of the junction unmatched. CDR3 in amino acids: CASSPGGGRGYGYTF. The CDR3 DNA reads as TGTGCCAGCAGTCCAGGAGGGGGCCGCGGGTATGGCTACACCTTC.

The CDR3 sequence is CAWSVHHRGVMEQYF. DNA for the CDR3: TGTGCCTGGAGTGTACACCACAGGGGGGTGATGGAGCAGTACTTC. The V gene is TRBV30, the J gene TRBJ2-7, with 8 bases matching TRBD1. The germline V gene has CDR1 GTSNPN and CDR2 SVGIG (reference sequence). The CDR3 is 15 amino acids. J was trimmed by 7 bases and V by 0 bases; bases with no gene match: 11.

The chain carries TRBV5-4 and TRBJ2-7; 12 bases are a match to TRBD2. The CDR3 length is 14 residues. V lost 4 bases to trimming and J lost 2 bases; unmatched junction nucleotides: 1. Germline V gene data show CDR1 as SGHNT and CDR2 as YYREEE (reference sequence). CDR3: CASSPSGGAYEQYF. The DNA for the CDR3 is TGTGCCAGCAGCCCTAGCGGGGGGGCCTACGAGCAGTACTTC. Complete variable domain (other parts from reference TRBV5-4 and TRBJ2-7): ETGVTQSPTHLIKTRGQQVTLRCSSQSGHNTVSWYQQALGQGPQFIFQYYREEENGRGNFPPRFSGLQFPNYSSELNVNALELDDSALYLCASSPSGGAYEQYFGPGTRLTVT.

The chain has TRBV6-5 and TRBJ1-1; 10 bases match TRBD1. J lost 4 bases, V lost 6 bases, and 8 bases had no gene match. Germline CDR1 is MNHEY and CDR2 is SVGAGI. The CDR3 is 15 residues long. The CDR3 region has the DNA TGTGCCAGCAGCAGACAGGGGGCGAGTGCCACTGAAGCTTTCTTT. It is translated as CASSRQGASATEAFF.

This chain uses TRBV15 with TRBJ2-6, with a tentative D call TRBD1 (5 bases). CDR1 and CDR2 (germline): LNHNV, YYDKDF (reference sequence). The CDR3 spans 17 residues. Trimming pared 3 bases from V and 1 base from J, leaving 13 bases between. The CDR3 bases are TGTGCCACCAGCAGTTACCAACAGGCTTCTGGGGCCAACGTCCTGACTTTC. It is translated as CATSSYQQASGANVLTF.

The chain recombines TRBV29-1 with TRBJ1-4; D call uncertain. From germline, CDR1 is SQVTM and CDR2 ANQGSEA. The CDR3 has 16 residues. Trimming cost V 0 bases and J 0 bases, with 11 bases left between them. CDR3 sequence reads: CSVEDSGGPTNEKLFF. CDR3 bases: TGCAGCGTTGAAGATTCCGGAGGGCCAACTAATGAAAAACTGTTTTTT.

The J gene is TRBJ1-2, the V gene TRBV18, with TRBD1 identical over 7 bases. Germline CDR1 and CDR2: KGHSH and LQKENI. The V and J ends lost 3 bases and 8 bases, in that order; junction bases with no gene match: 9. The CDR3 length is 14 residues. In DNA, the CDR3 is TGTGCCAGCTCACCTACTGCAGGGGGTGAAGGCTACACCTTC. It specifies CASSPTAGGEGYTF.

This clone appeared once. The V call is TRBV18, the J call TRBJ2-2; D is perhaps TRBD2 (7 bases). Trimming took off 3 bases at V and 3 bases at J, with 17 bases between the two ends. Germline V lookup: CDR1 KGHSH, CDR2 LQKENI. The CDR3 has 17 amino acids. The CDR3, as DNA: TGTGCCAGCTCACCGCTTGACAGAGGGGGGGACACCGGGGAGCTGTTTTTT. It is translated as CASSPLDRGGDTGELFF.

This chain joins TRBV28 and TRBJ2-2; D remains ambiguous. The V and J ends lost 2 bases and 5 bases respectively, with 12 bases between them. The CDR3 runs to 15 residues. Germline-derived CDR1 and CDR2 are MDHEN and SYDVKM. Here the CDR3 reads CASSLRPDGTGELFF. For the CDR3, the DNA is TGTGCCAGCAGTTTACGACCCGACGGGACCGGGGAGCTGTTTTTT.

V is TRBV7-2 and J is TRBJ1-2; D might be TRBD1 (6 bases). CDR1 is SGHTA, CDR2 FQGNSA, per germline. The V and J ends lost 1 base and 5 bases respectively, with 14 bases between them. CDR3 length: 15 residues. CDR3 in amino acids: CASSLGQEDPYGYTF. DNA of the CDR3: TGTGCCAGCAGCTTAGGACAGGAGGATCCGTATGGCTACACCTTC.

This rearrangement joins TRBV2 to TRBJ1-4; 7 bases are shared with TRBD1. The germline CDR1 and CDR2 sequences are SNHLY and FYNNEI. V shed 8 bases and J 8 bases; nucleotides not matched to a gene: 8. This CDR3 spans 13 amino acids. The CDR3 sequence: CASGDSSWEKLFF. DNA for the CDR3: TGTGCCAGCGGGGACAGTTCTTGGGAAAAACTGTTTTTT.

V is TRBV2 and J is TRBJ2-7; D may be TRBD1 (6 bases). Trimming removed 7 bases at V and 0 bases at J, with 13 bases between. There are 14 residues in the CDR3. Germline CDR1 is SNHLY and CDR2 is FYNNEI. This chain's CDR3 is CASTRGRGSYEQYV. The CDR3 DNA sequence: TGTGCCAGCACCCGCGGCAGGGGCTCCTACGAGCAGTACGTC.

The V gene is TRBV6-1, the J gene TRBJ2-2; D gene unclear. Trimming shortened V by 7 bases and J by 7 bases, and 10 bases separated the two germline ends. Germline CDR1 is MNHNS and CDR2 is SASEGT. CDR3 length: 12 amino acids. CDR3 in DNA: TGTGCCAGCAAGCACGTAATCGGGGAGCTGTTTTTT. Translating it yields CASKHVIGELFF.

The chain recombines TRBV27 with TRBJ2-1, with TRBD1 identical over 8 bases. V trimming: 6 bases; J trimming: 5 bases; junction bases outside the gene matches: 12. Germline V CDR1 and CDR2: MNHEY, SMNVEV (reference sequence). The CDR3 is 16 amino acids. The CDR3 protein is CASSPLPTGENNEQFF. In DNA, the CDR3 is TGTGCCAGCAGCCCACTCCCGACAGGGGAAAACAATGAGCAGTTCTTC.

The chain recombines TRBV9 with TRBJ2-5, with 15 positions matching TRBD2. Unmatched junction bases numbered 9, after V lost 4 bases and J lost 5 bases. CDR3 size: 17 residues. CDR1 and CDR2 (germline): SGDLS, YYNGEE. CDR3 coding DNA: TGTGCCAGCAGCCCATGGACTAGCGGGGGGGCCATGGAGACCCAGTACTTC. It specifies CASSPWTSGGAMETQYF.

This clone was detected only a few times. J is TRBJ1-1 and V is TRBV6-6; a possible D gene is TRBD1 (5 bases). V lost 0 bases, J lost 4 bases, and 12 bases lay in between. In germline, CDR1 is MNHNY, CDR2 SVGAGI (reference sequence). The CDR3 runs 15 residues. The DNA of the CDR3 is TGTGCCAGCAGTTACTCCGGGGGTTCTGGCACTGAAGCTTTCTTT. Protein product: CASSYSGGSGTEAFF.

The gene calls are TRBV14 and TRBJ2-7, with D possibly matching TRBD2 (5 bases). The V end lost 3 bases, the J end lost 3 bases, and 18 bases lay between the germline ends. This CDR3 region has 16 residues. In germline, CDR1 is SGHDN, CDR2 FVKESK. The CDR3 DNA reads as TGTGCCAGCAGCCACACATCTAGGAGGAATTACTACGAGCAGTACGTC. Its translation is CASSHTSRRNYYEQYV.

The chain carries TRBV19 and TRBJ1-1; D perhaps matches TRBD1 (5 bases). V gave up 11 bases and J gave up 3 bases, with 13 bases separating them. This CDR3 has 12 residues. In germline, CDR1 is LNHDA, CDR2 SQIVND (reference sequence). The CDR3: CAVQARDTEAFF. In DNA, the CDR3 is TGTGCCGTCCAGGCCAGGGACACTGAAGCTTTCTTT.

This chain joins TRBV7-9 and TRBJ1-1; no clear D. The CDR3 loop spans 12 amino acids. CDR1 is SEHNR and CDR2 is FQNEAQ in the germline V gene (reference sequence). V lost 4 bases and J lost 4, with 7 bases in between. The CDR3 spells CASSWTGTEAFF. CDR3 bases: TGTGCCAGCAGCTGGACTGGCACTGAAGCTTTCTTT.

The rearrangement uses TRBV7-9 and TRBJ1-6; no firm D call. This CDR3 spans 16 amino acids. Germline CDR1 SEHNR, CDR2 FQNEAQ (reference sequence). Trimming stripped 5 bases from V and 7 bases from J, with 18 bases between. As DNA, the CDR3 is TGTGCCAGCAGCCCATCGACCGTGACTTTCAATTCACCCCTCCACTTT. Protein: CASSPSTVTFNSPLHF.

The chain employs TRBV18 and TRBJ1-2; D is ambiguous. V lost 2 bases to trimming and J lost 6 bases, with 19 bases between them. CDR3 length: 16 residues. The germline CDR1 and CDR2 sequences are KGHSH and LQKENI. The CDR3: CASSPLPAVRQNGYTF. The CDR3 DNA reads as TGTGCCAGCTCACCATTACCGGCAGTCCGACAAAATGGCTACACCTTC.

J is TRBJ1-4 and V is TRBV5-1; maybe TRBD1 (5 bases). Trimming pared 2 bases from V and 2 bases from J, leaving 10 bases between. This CDR3 contains 15 residues. Germline CDR1 reads SGHRS; CDR2 reads YFSETQ. The CDR3 sequence: CASSFGGGTNEKLFF. CDR3 DNA: TGCGCCAGCAGCTTTGGGGGAGGGACTAATGAAAAACTGTTTTTT.

The chain uses TRBV9 and TRBJ2-5, with 7 nucleotides matching TRBD2. This CDR3 is 13 amino acids long. The germline CDR1 and CDR2 sequences are SGDLS and YYNGEE. V lost 3 bases to trimming and J lost 1 base; unmatched junction nucleotides: 0. The CDR3 loop is CASSASGQETQYF. The DNA of the CDR3 is TGTGCCAGCAGCGCTAGCGGCCAAGAGACCCAGTACTTC.

This chain links TRBV9 with TRBJ2-1; 8 bases align to TRBD2. CDR3 length: 16 amino acids. The V and J ends lost 1 base and 9 bases, in that order; junction bases with no gene match: 12. Germline V CDR1 and CDR2: SGDLS, YYNGEE. CDR3 region: CASSVTSGGVSGEQFF. The CDR3 nucleotides are TGTGCCAGCAGCGTAACGTCGGGGGGGGTTTCCGGTGAGCAGTTCTTC.